This entry lists 2 T cell receptor beta chains sequenced from one sample in a study of blood T cell repertoires in COVID-19. Profiling relied on immunoSEQ multiplex PCR, and the TCRdb table lists in-frame clones only, not all of them. Counted here are around 84,000 clones, around 80% occurring once; the ten biggest clones make up 12%. Sequenced material: peripheral blood. Receptor source: a woman aged 40-49 years with active or convalescent COVID-19.

This chain connects TRBV5-1 to TRBJ2-7, with D tentatively TRBD2 (6 bases). The germline V gene has CDR1 SGHRS and CDR2 YFSETQ. CDR3 length: 16 amino acids. The V end was cut by 0 bases, the J end by 0 bases, with 13 bases between. The CDR3 loop is CASSLAPGASSYEQYF. CDR3 nucleotide sequence: TGCGCCAGCAGCTTGGCTCCGGGAGCAAGCTCCTACGAGCAGTACTTC.

The chain has TRBV13 and TRBJ1-3, with 8 bases aligning to TRBD1. The CDR3 is 20 amino acids. V was pared by 4 bases and J by 4 bases, with 21 bases of the junction left unmatched. Germline CDR1 and CDR2: PRHDT and FYEKMQ (reference sequence). The CDR3 nucleotides read TGTGCCAGCAGCTCCGAACAGGGGGTAGCCCCCCGGTCGGTAGGAAACACCATATATTTT. Encoded protein: CASSSEQGVAPRSVGNTIYF.